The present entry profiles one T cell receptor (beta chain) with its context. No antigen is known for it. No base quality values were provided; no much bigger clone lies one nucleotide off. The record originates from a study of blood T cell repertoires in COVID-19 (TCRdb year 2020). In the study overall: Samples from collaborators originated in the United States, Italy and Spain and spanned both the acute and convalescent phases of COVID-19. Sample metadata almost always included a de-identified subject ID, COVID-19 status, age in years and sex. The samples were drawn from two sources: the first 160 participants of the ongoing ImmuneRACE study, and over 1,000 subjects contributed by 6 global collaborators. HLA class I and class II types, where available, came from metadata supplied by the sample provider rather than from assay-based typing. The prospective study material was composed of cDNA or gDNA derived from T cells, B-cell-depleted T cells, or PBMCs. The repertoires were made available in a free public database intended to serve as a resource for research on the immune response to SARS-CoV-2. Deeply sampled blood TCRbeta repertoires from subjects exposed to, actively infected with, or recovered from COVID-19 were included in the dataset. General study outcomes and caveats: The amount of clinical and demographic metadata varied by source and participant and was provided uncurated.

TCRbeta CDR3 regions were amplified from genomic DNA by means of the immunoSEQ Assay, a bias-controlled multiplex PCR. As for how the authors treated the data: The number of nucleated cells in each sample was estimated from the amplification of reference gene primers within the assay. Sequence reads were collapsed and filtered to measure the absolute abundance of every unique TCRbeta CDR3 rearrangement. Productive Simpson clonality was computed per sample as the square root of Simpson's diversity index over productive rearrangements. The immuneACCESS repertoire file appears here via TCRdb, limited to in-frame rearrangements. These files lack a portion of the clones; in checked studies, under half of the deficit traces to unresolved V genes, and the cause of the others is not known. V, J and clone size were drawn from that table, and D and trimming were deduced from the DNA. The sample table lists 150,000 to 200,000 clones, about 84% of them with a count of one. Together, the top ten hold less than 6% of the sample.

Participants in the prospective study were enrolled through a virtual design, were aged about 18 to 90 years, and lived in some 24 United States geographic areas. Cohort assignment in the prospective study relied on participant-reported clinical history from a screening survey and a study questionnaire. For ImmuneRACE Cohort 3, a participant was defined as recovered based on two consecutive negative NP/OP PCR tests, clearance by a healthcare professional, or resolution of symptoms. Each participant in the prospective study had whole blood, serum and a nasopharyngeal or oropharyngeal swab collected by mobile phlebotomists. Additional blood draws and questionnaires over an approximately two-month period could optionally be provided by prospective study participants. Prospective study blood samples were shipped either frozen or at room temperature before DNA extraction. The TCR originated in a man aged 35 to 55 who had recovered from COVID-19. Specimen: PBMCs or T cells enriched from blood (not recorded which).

The CDR3 loop reads CASSLRRGLEQYF. The nucleotide sequence reads TGTGCCAGCAGTTTACGCAGGGGGCTAGAGCAGTACTTC. The chain employs TRBV27 and TRBJ2-7; the central 8 bases match TRBD1. The CDR3, from cysteine to phenylalanine, totals 13 residues. The kept DNA is CDR3 alone, 39 bases in frame from the first base. Trimming leaves V shorter by 2 bases and J shorter by 7 bases, with the junction holding 4 bases beyond the gene matches. CDR1 and CDR2, per the germline V gene (reference sequence), are MNHEY and SMNVEV.